Listed below are T cell receptor beta chains from one sample, sequenced in a study of regulatory T cells in long-lasting Graves disease. One entry per CDR3 protein, called by TCRdb with MiXCR from the multiplex PCR reads. The top ten clones hold around 11% of a sample with about 440,000 distinct CDR3 sequences, roughly 15% of them seen once. These data were also filed under a second study, of T cells in Graves' hyperthyroidism and ophthalmopathy.

This specimen was peripheral blood mononuclear cells (PBMCs), taken at new diagnosis, from a patient treated with antithyroid drugs. The receptors were gathered from a woman aged 30 to 39 with Graves disease. CDR3s include the opening cysteine and the closing phenylalanine or tryptophan. D genes are given only for firm matches. Size is omitted from some rows. Given values are once, few, many or a class for expanded clones.

abundance: NA
v_gene: TRBV19
d_gene: NA
j_gene: TRBJ1-2
CDR3nt: TGTGCCAGTACGGCAGGCCATGGCTACACCTTC
CDR3aa: CASTAGHGYTF

abundance: few
v_gene: TRBV19
d_gene: NA
j_gene: TRBJ1-5
CDR3nt: TGTGCCAGTGCCCGGAGGAGGGGATCTGGCAATCAGCCCCAGCATTTT
CDR3aa: CASARRRGSGNQPQHF

abundance: few
v_gene: TRBV11-2
d_gene: TRBD1
j_gene: TRBJ2-7
CDR3nt: TGTGCCAGCAGCTATGGGACAGGGCCCAGCTCCTACGAGCAGTACTTC
CDR3aa: CASSYGTGPSSYEQYF

abundance: many
v_gene: TRBV3-1
d_gene: NA
j_gene: TRBJ2-1
CDR3nt: TGTGCCAGCAGCCAAGCGGGCTACTACAATGAGCAGTTCTTC
CDR3aa: CASSQAGYYNEQFF

abundance: few
v_gene: TRBV29-1
d_gene: TRBD2
j_gene: TRBJ2-2
CDR3nt: TGCAGCGCTGAAGGGGCGGGGGGGACCGGGGAGCTGTTTTTT
CDR3aa: CSAEGAGGTGELFF

abundance: few
v_gene: TRBV28
d_gene: NA
j_gene: TRBJ1-3
CDR3nt: TGTGCCAGCAGGCACGGGGGTGTACTTGGAAACACCATATATTTT
CDR3aa: CASRHGGVLGNTIYF

abundance: many
v_gene: TRBV6-2/TRBV6-3
d_gene: NA
j_gene: TRBJ1-1
CDR3nt: TGTGCCAGCAGTTACGGGGGATTGGGCACTGAAGCTTTCTTT
CDR3aa: CASSYGGLGTEAFF

abundance: many
v_gene: TRBV10-3
d_gene: TRBD2
j_gene: TRBJ2-7
CDR3nt: TGTGCCATCAGTGGAGGACTAGCGGGAAGCTCCTACGAGCAGTACTTC
CDR3aa: CAISGGLAGSSYEQYF

abundance: few
v_gene: TRBV20-1
d_gene: NA
j_gene: TRBJ2-5
CDR3nt: TGCAGTGCTTCTACGTCGACAGGTTACCAAGAGACCCAGTACTTC
CDR3aa: CSASTSTGYQETQYF

abundance: once
v_gene: TRBV2
d_gene: NA
j_gene: TRBJ1-6
CDR3nt: TGTGCCAGCACCGGCAGGTGGGCATCACCCCTCCACTTT
CDR3aa: CASTGRWASPLHF

abundance: NA
v_gene: TRBV7-9
d_gene: NA
j_gene: TRBJ2-1
CDR3nt: TGTGCCAGCAGCTTTGAGCGGATCAATGAGCAGTTCTTC
CDR3aa: CASSFERINEQFF

abundance: few
v_gene: TRBV29-1
d_gene: TRBD1
j_gene: TRBJ1-2
CDR3nt: TGCAGCGTTTTGGGACAGGGTAGTGGCTACACCTTC
CDR3aa: CSVLGQGSGYTF

abundance: NA
v_gene: TRBV19
d_gene: TRBD1
j_gene: TRBJ1-5
CDR3nt: TGTGCCAGTAGTGCCACAGGGGTAGCGAGCAATCAGCCCCAGCATTTT
CDR3aa: CASSATGVASNQPQHF

abundance: NA
v_gene: TRBV12-3/TRBV12-4
d_gene: TRBD2
j_gene: TRBJ2-7
CDR3nt: TGTGCCAGCAGTTTTGGGACTAGCGGCGACGAGCAGTACTTC
CDR3aa: CASSFGTSGDEQYF

abundance: many
v_gene: TRBV18
d_gene: TRBD1
j_gene: TRBJ2-1
CDR3nt: TGTGCCAGCTCGCCTGACAGGGCCCATGAGCAGTTCTTC
CDR3aa: CASSPDRAHEQFF

abundance: many
v_gene: TRBV3-1
d_gene: NA
j_gene: TRBJ1-1
CDR3nt: TGTGCCAGCAGCCAAGTCCGGGGGGGCACTGAAGCTTTCTTT
CDR3aa: CASSQVRGGTEAFF

abundance: many
v_gene: TRBV3-1
d_gene: TRBD2
j_gene: TRBJ2-1
CDR3nt: TGTGCCAGCAGCCCGGGGACTAGCGGGTTGAATGAGCAGTTCTTC
CDR3aa: CASSPGTSGLNEQFF

abundance: many
v_gene: TRBV20-1
d_gene: NA
j_gene: TRBJ2-5
CDR3nt: TGCAGTGCTAGACCGGCGGCAGGGGTGAGGGGAGAGACCCAGTACTTC
CDR3aa: CSARPAAGVRGETQYF

abundance: few
v_gene: TRBV14
d_gene: TRBD2
j_gene: TRBJ2-7
CDR3nt: TGTGCCAGCAGCCAAGGGGGAGGGGCAGGCGGTTACTTC
CDR3aa: CASSQGGGAGGYF

abundance: few
v_gene: TRBV19
d_gene: NA
j_gene: TRBJ1-1
CDR3nt: TGTGCCAGTAGTGAGGGCGGGGGGAAGAAAGCTTTCTTT
CDR3aa: CASSEGGGKKAFF

abundance: NA
v_gene: TRBV11-3
d_gene: NA
j_gene: TRBJ1-3
CDR3nt: TGTGCCAGCAGCTTTGGGGGGCGCGGAAACACCATATATTTT
CDR3aa: CASSFGGRGNTIYF

abundance: many
v_gene: TRBV9
d_gene: NA
j_gene: TRBJ2-1
CDR3nt: TGTGCCAGCAGCCTCCATCAAGAGGATTTACAGTTCTTC
CDR3aa: CASSLHQEDLQFF

abundance: many
v_gene: TRBV12-3/TRBV12-4
d_gene: NA
j_gene: TRBJ2-1
CDR3nt: TGTGCCAGCATGGTAACTAGTCCCTCCTACAATGAGCAGTTCTTC
CDR3aa: CASMVTSPSYNEQFF

abundance: many
v_gene: TRBV11-2
d_gene: TRBD2
j_gene: TRBJ2-3
CDR3nt: TGTGCCAGCAGCTCCGAGCGGGAGGGCCGCGCTAGTAGGGCGCAGTATTTT
CDR3aa: CASSSEREGRASRAQYF

abundance: NA
v_gene: TRBV19
d_gene: TRBD2
j_gene: TRBJ2-5
CDR3nt: TGTGCCACCACCCTAGCGGGAGGCCGGGATGAGCAGCTCTTC
CDR3aa: CATTLAGGRDEQLF

abundance: few
v_gene: TRBV27
d_gene: NA
j_gene: TRBJ1-5
CDR3nt: TGTGCCAGCAGTAGGGGGGGAAACCCTCATAGCAATCAGCCCCAGCATTTT
CDR3aa: CASSRGGNPHSNQPQHF